Shown below are 17 T cell receptor beta chains from a single sample sequenced in a study of neurological immune-mediated disorders (dated 2019 in TCRdb). The protocol used for the library was 5' RACE. The listed sequencing device is Illumina HiSeq 2500. TCRdb itself trimmed the public reads at Q25 with fastp, ran MiXCR and retained productive beta chains. One record per CDR3 amino acid sequence lists the most common genes and DNA. The sample table contains 40,000 to 60,000 distinct CDR3 sequences; only one count was recorded for about 3.5% of them. About 6% of the sample is held by the ten biggest clonotypes. The sequenced material came from PBMCs. Every receptor here comes from a man between 40 and 49 years old with multiple sclerosis.

This clonotype has at least ten counts. The chain employs TRBV10-3 and TRBJ2-2; no clear D. Germline CDR1 ENHRY, CDR2 SYGVKD. V shed 10 bases and J shed 6 bases, with 18 bases lying between them. This CDR3 spans 14 amino acids. The CDR3 loop is CATRHPYRSGELFF. The DNA of the CDR3 is TGTGCCACCCGACACCCGTACCGTTCCGGGGAGCTGTTTTTT.

This clonotype was observed a handful of times. At one end, the junction sequence differs from germline, possibly due to a read error. This chain uses TRBV3-1 with TRBJ2-4; no reliable D call. Germline CDR1 reads LGHDT; CDR2 reads YNNKEL (reference sequence). The CDR3 consists of 14 residues. Written as DNA, the CDR3 is TGTGCCAGCAGCCCTCAAAAGGGTAAAAAAATTCAGTACTTC. The encoded protein is CASSPQKGKKIQYF.

This clonotype was recorded many times. This chain connects TRBV20-1 to TRBJ2-3; D is undetermined. The CDR3 is 12 amino acids. Germline V gene data show CDR1 as DFQATT and CDR2 as SNEGSKA (reference sequence). V gave up 4 bases and J gave up 4 bases, with 9 bases separating them. CDR3 in amino acids: CSANPNADTQYF. The CDR3 nucleotides are TGCAGTGCTAACCCTAACGCAGATACGCAGTATTTT.

This clonotype occurred a few times. CDR3 DNA: TGTGCCAGCAGCCAAGGGGCAGGGGGATTCAATTCACCCCTCCACTTT. Encoded protein: CASSQGAGGFNSPLHF. The gene calls are TRBV3-1 and TRBJ1-6; TRBD1 matches 7 bases. Germline CDR1 and CDR2: LGHDT and YNNKEL (reference sequence). The CDR3 runs 16 residues. The junction had 7 bases not matched to a gene; V was cut back by 1 base and J by 7 bases.

This clonotype was observed many times. The J gene is TRBJ2-1, the V gene TRBV15, with TRBD2 as a possible D gene (6 bases). Trimming took off 5 bases at V and 7 bases at J, with 15 bases between the two ends. This CDR3 has 14 amino acids. CDR1 is LNHNV and CDR2 is YYDKDF in the germline V gene (reference sequence). CDR3 protein: CATSRSGTYNEQFF. The CDR3 DNA follows: TGTGCCACCAGCCGCTCAGGGACTTATAATGAGCAGTTCTTC.

This clonotype was observed at least ten times. The chain uses TRBV4-1 and TRBJ2-7; tentative D call: TRBD1 (6 bases). The CDR3 runs to 15 residues. Germline V gene lookup returns CDR1 MGHRA and CDR2 YSYEKL. Trimming pared 1 base from V and 2 bases from J, leaving 12 bases between. The CDR3 spells CASSQGGGRTYEQYF. The CDR3 coding sequence is TGCGCCAGCAGCCAAGGAGGGGGTAGGACCTACGAGCAGTACTTC.

This clonotype occurred many times. The V gene is TRBV28, the J gene TRBJ2-3; 7 bases match TRBD1. The trim removed 6 bases at V and 4 bases at J, leaving 7 bases unmatched. This CDR3 has 14 residues. Germline V gene sequence: CDR1 MDHEN, CDR2 SYDVKM. CDR3 loop: CASRSGGLADTQYF. The CDR3 region has the DNA TGTGCCAGCAGGTCAGGGGGTTTAGCAGATACGCAGTATTTT.

There are many counts of this clonotype. The CDR3 nucleotides are TGTGCCAGCAGCTTAGCACAGGCCGGCGATAGTGAGCAGTTCTTC. Translation: CASSLAQAGDSEQFF. J is TRBJ2-1 and V is TRBV11-2; D might be TRBD1 (5 bases). CDR3 size: 15 residues. V was shortened by 1 base and J by 9 bases, with 16 bases between the two germline ends. Germline-derived CDR1 and CDR2 are SGHAT and FQNNGV.

The chain has TRBV7-6 and TRBJ1-6, with unresolved D. The length of the CDR3 is 15 residues. V was clipped by 0 bases and J by 7 bases, with 10 bases between them. Germline CDR1 SGHVS, CDR2 FNYEAQ. Written as DNA, the CDR3 is TGTGCCAGCAGCTTAGCTGTTGGAGGGAATTCACCCCTCCACTTT. Residues: CASSLAVGGNSPLHF. Looking up the rest from reference TRBV7-6 and TRBJ1-6 gives the full variable domain: GAGVSQSPRYKVTKRGQDVALRCDPISGHVSLYWYRQALGQGPEFLTYFNYEAQQDKSGLPNDRFSAERPEGSISTLTIQRTEQRDSAMYRCASSLAVGGNSPLHFGNGTRLTVT.

This clonotype was counted many times. The V gene is TRBV5-1, the J gene TRBJ2-7, with a weak D call TRBD1 (6 bases). V was shortened by 3 bases and J by 0 bases, with 16 bases between the two germline ends. The CDR3 is made up of 16 amino acids. CDR1 and CDR2 from the germline V gene are SGHRS and YFSETQ. The CDR3 DNA sequence: TGCGCCAGCAGCTCGGCGACAGGCGGAAGCTCCTACGAGCAGTACTTC. Translation gives CASSSATGGSSYEQYF.

About this clonotype itself: The conserved phenylalanine or tryptophan normally closing the CDR3 is absent here, so this likely arose from a read error. CDR3 amino acids: CASSPQGAPENEQFN. As DNA, the CDR3 is TGTGCCAGCAGCCCTCAGGGGGCTCCCGAGAATGAGCAGTTCAAC. The gene calls are TRBV3-1 and TRBJ2-1; 8 bases agree with TRBD1. This CDR3 has 15 amino acids. CDR1 is LGHDT and CDR2 is YNNKEL in the germline V gene (reference sequence). V lost 4 bases, J lost 7 bases, and 9 bases stayed unmatched.

This clonotype was seen many times. The chain has TRBV5-1 and TRBJ2-2; D uncertain. V lost 1 base to trimming and J lost 1 base, with 11 bases between them. This CDR3 spans 16 amino acids. Germline V CDR1 and CDR2: SGHRS, YFSETQ. The DNA of the CDR3 is TGCGCCAGCAGCTTGATTCCAACGGGGAACACCGGGGAGCTGTTTTTT. Translated, it gives CASSLIPTGNTGELFF.

This clonotype was seen at least ten times. This chain links TRBV4-2 with TRBJ2-7; 11 nucleotides line up with TRBD2. Germline V lookup: CDR1 LGHNA, CDR2 YNFKEQ. V dropped 0 bases and J dropped 3; count of bases not matched to a gene: 7. The CDR3 is 17 amino acids. CDR3 bases: TGTGCCAGCAGCCAAGAAACTAGCGGGGGCCCGGGCTACGAGCAGTACTTC. It translates to CASSQETSGGPGYEQYF.

Many counts were recorded for this clonotype. The V call is TRBV12-3 or TRBV12-4, the J call TRBJ1-5, with TRBD1 matching 10 bases. The length of the CDR3 is 16 residues. V trimming: 3 bases; J trimming: 11 bases; junction bases outside the gene matches: 13. DNA for the CDR3: TGTGCCAGCAGTTTGGTGACAGGGGGCCCGGTTGTGGCCCAGCATTTT. Translation: CASSLVTGGPVVAQHF.

This clonotype was seen repeatedly, ten times or more. The CDR3 loop is CSARDGQREAFF. The CDR3 coding sequence is TGCAGTGCTAGAGATGGGCAGAGAGAAGCTTTCTTT. The chain employs TRBV20-1 and TRBJ1-1; D not resolved. This CDR3 has 12 residues. The V gene lost 0 bases and the J gene lost 8 bases, with 10 bases spanning the gap. CDR1 is DFQATT, CDR2 SNEGSKA, per germline (reference sequence).

This clonotype was recorded many times. This sequence joins TRBV18 and TRBJ1-1, with D tentatively TRBD1 (6 bases). This CDR3 has 15 residues. Per the germline V gene, CDR1 is KGHSH and CDR2 is LQKENI. V was cut by 3 bases and J by 1 base, with 12 bases left in between. CDR3 region: CASSPRTAQNTEAFF. The CDR3 DNA is TGTGCCAGCTCACCTCGGACAGCTCAGAACACTGAAGCTTTCTTT.

This clonotype was picked up many times. The chain has TRBV5-5 and TRBJ1-1; D might be TRBD1 (5 bases). The CDR3 spans 15 residues. Germline V lookup: CDR1 SGHKS, CDR2 YYEKEE (reference sequence). With 4 bases removed from V and 1 base from J, the gap between germline ends came to 14 bases. The CDR3 nucleotides are TGTGCCAGCAGCCCGACCGGGACCGAGAACACTGAAGCTTTCTTT. Its translation is CASSPTGTENTEAFF.